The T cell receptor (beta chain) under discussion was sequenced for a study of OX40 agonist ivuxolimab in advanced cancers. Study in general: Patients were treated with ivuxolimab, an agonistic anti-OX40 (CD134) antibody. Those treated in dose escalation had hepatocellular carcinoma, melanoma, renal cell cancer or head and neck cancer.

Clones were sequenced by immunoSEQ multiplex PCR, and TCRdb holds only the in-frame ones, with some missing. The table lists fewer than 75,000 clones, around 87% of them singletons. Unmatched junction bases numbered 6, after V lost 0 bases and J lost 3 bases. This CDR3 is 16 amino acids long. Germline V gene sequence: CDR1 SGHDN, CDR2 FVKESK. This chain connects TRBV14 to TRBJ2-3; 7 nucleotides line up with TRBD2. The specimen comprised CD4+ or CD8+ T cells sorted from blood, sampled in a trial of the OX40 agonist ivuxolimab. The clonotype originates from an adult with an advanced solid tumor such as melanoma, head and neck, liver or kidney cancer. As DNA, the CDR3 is TGTGCCAGCAGCCAAGATGGCCTAGCGGAAACAGATACGCAGTATTTT. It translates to CASSQDGLAETDTQYF.